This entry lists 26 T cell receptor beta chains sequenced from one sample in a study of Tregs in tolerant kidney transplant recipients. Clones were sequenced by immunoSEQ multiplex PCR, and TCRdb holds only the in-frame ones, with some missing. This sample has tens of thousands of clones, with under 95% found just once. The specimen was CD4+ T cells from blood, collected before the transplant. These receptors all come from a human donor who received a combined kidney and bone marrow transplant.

The CDR3 loop reads CASSSPGLRYEQYF. The CDR3 DNA sequence: TGTGCCAGCAGCTCCCCTGGACTTCGCTACGAGCAGTACTTC. The V and J genes are TRBV11-3 and TRBJ2-7; tentatively, D is TRBD2 (5 bases). Germline CDR1 SGHNT, CDR2 YENEEA. With 4 bases removed from V and 3 bases from J, the gap between germline ends came to 13 bases. This CDR3 has 14 residues.

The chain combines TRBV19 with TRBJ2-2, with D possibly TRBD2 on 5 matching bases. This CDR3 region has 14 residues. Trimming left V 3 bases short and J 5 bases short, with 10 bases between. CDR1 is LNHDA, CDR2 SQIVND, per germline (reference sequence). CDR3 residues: CASSISRGTGELFF. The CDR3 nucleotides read TGTGCCAGTAGTATTAGTCGGGGAACCGGGGAGCTGTTTTTT.

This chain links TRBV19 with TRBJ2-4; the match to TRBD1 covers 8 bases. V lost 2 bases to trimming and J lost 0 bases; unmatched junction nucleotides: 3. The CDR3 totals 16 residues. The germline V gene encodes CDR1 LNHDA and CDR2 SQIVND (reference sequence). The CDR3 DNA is TGTGCCAGTAGTATACAGGGGGCCGGAGCCAAAAACATTCAGTACTTC. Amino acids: CASSIQGAGAKNIQYF. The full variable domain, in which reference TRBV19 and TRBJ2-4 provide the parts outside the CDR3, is DGGITQSPKYLFRKEGQNVTLSCEQNLNHDAMYWYRQDPGQGLRLIYYSQIVNDFQKGDIAEGYSVSREKKESFPLTVTSAQKNPTAFYLCASSIQGAGAKNIQYFGAGTRLSVL.

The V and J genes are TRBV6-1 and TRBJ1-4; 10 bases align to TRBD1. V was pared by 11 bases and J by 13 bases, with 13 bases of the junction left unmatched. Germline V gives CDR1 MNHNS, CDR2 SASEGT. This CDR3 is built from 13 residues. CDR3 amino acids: CASRDRGNKGLFF. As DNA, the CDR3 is TGTGCCTCCCGGGACAGGGGAAATAAGGGACTGTTTTTT.

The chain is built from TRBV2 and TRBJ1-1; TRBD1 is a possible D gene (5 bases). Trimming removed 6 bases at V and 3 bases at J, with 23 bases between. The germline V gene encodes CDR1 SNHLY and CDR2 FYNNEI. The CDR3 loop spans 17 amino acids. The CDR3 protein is CASRMGGLRTLDTEAFF. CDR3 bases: TGTGCCAGCAGGATGGGGGGACTAAGGACCTTGGACACTGAAGCTTTCTTT.

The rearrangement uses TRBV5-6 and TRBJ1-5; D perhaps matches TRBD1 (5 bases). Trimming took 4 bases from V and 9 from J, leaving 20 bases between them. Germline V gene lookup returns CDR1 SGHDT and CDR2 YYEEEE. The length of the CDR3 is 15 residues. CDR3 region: CASSKLPGRVSPQHF. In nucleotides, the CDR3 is TGTGCCAGCAGCAAGCTTCCTGGCAGGGTCTCGCCCCAGCATTTT.

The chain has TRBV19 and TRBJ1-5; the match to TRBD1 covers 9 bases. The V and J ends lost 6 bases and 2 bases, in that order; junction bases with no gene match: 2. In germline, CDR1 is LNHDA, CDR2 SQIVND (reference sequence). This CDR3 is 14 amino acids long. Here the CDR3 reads CASRQGAGNQPQHF. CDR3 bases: TGTGCCAGTAGACAGGGGGCAGGCAATCAGCCCCAGCATTTT.

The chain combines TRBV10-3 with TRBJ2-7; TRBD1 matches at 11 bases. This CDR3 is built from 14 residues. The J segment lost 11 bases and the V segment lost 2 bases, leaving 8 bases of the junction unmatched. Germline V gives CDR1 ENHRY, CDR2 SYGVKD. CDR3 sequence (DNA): TGTGCCATCAGTGAGCGTGGACAGGGGGCGTCGAAGTACTTC. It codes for CAISERGQGASKYF.

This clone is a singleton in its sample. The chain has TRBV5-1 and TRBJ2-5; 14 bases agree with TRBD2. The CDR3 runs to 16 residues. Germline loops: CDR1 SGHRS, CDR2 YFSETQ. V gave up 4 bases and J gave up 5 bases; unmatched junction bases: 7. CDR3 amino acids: CASSAPGTSGSETQYF. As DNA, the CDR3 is TGCGCCAGCAGCGCGCCCGGGACTAGCGGGAGCGAGACCCAGTACTTC. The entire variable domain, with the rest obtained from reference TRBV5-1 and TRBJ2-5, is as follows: KAGVTQTPRYLIKTRGQQVTLSCSPISGHRSVSWYQQTPGQGLQFLFEYFSETQRNKGNFPGRFSGRQFSNSRSEMNVSTLELGDSALYLCASSAPGTSGSETQYFGPGTRLLVL.

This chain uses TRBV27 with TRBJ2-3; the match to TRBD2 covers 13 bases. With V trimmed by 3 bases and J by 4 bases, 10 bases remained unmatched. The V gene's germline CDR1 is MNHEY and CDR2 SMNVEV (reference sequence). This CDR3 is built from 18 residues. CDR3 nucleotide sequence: TGTGCCAGCAGTTTGAGGGGACTAGCGGGAATTCGGGCAGATACGCAGTATTTT. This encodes CASSLRGLAGIRADTQYF.

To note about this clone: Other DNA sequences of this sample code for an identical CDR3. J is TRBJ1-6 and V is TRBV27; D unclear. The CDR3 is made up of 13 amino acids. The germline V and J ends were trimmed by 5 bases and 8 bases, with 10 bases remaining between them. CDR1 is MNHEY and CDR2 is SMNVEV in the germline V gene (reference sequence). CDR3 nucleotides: TGTGCCAGCAGTCTCTCCCCTTATTCACCCCTCCACTTT. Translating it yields CASSLSPYSPLHF.

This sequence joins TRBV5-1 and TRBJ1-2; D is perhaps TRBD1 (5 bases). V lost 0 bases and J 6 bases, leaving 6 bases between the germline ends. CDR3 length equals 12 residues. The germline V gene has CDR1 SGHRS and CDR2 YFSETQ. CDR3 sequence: CASSLEGNGYTF. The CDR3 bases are TGCGCCAGCAGCTTGGAGGGGAATGGCTACACCTTC.

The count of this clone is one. CDR3 loop: CASSYGQGNQPQHF. CDR3 nucleotide sequence: TGTGCCAGCAGCTATGGACAGGGGAACCAGCCCCAGCATTTT. The chain carries TRBV7-2 and TRBJ1-5; 9 nucleotides align to TRBD1. V lost 4 bases and J lost 7; bases outside the gene matches: 5. CDR1 is SGHTA and CDR2 is FQGNSA in the germline V gene. The CDR3 has 14 amino acids.

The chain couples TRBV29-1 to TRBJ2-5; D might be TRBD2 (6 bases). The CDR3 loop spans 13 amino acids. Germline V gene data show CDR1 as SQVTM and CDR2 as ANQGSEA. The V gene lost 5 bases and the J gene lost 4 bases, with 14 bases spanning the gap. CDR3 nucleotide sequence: TGCAGCGTTCGTAGATGGGACTTAGAGACCCAGTACTTC. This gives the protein CSVRRWDLETQYF.

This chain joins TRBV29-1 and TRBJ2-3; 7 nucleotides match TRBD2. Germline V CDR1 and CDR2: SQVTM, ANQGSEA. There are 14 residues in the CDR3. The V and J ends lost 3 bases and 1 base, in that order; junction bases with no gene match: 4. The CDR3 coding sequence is TGCAGCGTTGATATGCTAGCGGGCACAGATACGCAGTATTTT. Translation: CSVDMLAGTDTQYF.

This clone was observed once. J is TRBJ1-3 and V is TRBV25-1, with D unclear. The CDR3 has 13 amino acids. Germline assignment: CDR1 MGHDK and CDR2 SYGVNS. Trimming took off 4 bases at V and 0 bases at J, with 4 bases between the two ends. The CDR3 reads CASSVASGNTIYF. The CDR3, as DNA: TGTGCCAGCAGTGTAGCCTCTGGAAACACCATATATTTT. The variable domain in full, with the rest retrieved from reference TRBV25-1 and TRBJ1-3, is EADIYQTPRYLVIGTGKKITLECSQTMGHDKMYWYQQDPGMELHLIHYSYGVNSTEKGDLSSESTVSRIRTEHFPLTLESARPSHTSQYLCASSVASGNTIYFGEGSWLTVV.

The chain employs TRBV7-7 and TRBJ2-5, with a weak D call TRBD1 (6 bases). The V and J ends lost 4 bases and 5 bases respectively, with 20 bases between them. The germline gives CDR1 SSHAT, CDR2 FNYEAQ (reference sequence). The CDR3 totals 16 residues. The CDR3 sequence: CASSSGKARGAETQYF. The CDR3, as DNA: TGTGCCAGCAGCTCAGGCAAGGCCAGGGGCGCGGAGACCCAGTACTTC.

CDR3 residues: CASGLGFSREGNEQFF. The CDR3 bases are TGTGCTAGTGGTTTGGGTTTCTCGAGGGAGGGCAATGAGCAGTTCTTC. V gene TRBV12-5 combines with J gene TRBJ2-1; TRBD2 matches 7 bases. Germline V CDR1 and CDR2: LGHNT, FRNRAP. The CDR3 length is 16 residues. V dropped 1 base and J dropped 6; count of bases not matched to a gene: 9.

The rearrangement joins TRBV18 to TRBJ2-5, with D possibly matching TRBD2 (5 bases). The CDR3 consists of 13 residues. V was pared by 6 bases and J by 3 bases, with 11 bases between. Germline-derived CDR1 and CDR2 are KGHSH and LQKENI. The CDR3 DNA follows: TGTGCCAGCTCGCACCCCGGGGAAGAGACCCAGTACTTC. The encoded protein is CASSHPGEETQYF.

The DNA of the CDR3 is TGTGCCAGCAGCTTTGGACTAGCGGAATACAATGAGCAGTTCTTC. Its translation is CASSFGLAEYNEQFF. The V and J genes are TRBV7-8 and TRBJ2-1; 10 bases map to TRBD2. The CDR3 contains 15 residues. V trimming: 3 bases; J trimming: 4 bases; junction bases outside the gene matches: 3. Germline lookup yields CDR1 SGHVS and CDR2 FQNEAQ.

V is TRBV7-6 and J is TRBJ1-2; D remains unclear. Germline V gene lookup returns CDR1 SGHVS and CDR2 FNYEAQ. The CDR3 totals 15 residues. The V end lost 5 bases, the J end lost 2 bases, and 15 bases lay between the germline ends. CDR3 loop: CASSQMRTGNYGYTF. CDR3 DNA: TGTGCCAGCAGCCAGATGCGGACGGGAAACTATGGCTACACCTTC.

This CDR3 reads CAWSAIYEQYF. DNA of the CDR3: TGTGCCTGGAGTGCTATCTACGAGCAGTACTTC. The chain combines TRBV30 with TRBJ2-7; D gene unclear. This CDR3 is built from 11 residues. Between the trimmed V and J ends, which lost 1 base and 3 bases, there was a span of 4 bases. Germline CDR1 reads GTSNPN; CDR2 reads SVGIG (reference sequence).

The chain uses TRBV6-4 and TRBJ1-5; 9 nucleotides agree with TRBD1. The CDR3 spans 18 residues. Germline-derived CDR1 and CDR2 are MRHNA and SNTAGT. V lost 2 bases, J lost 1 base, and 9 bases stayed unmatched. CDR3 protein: CASSDTGYRGLSNQPQHF. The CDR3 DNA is TGTGCCAGCAGTGACACCGGATACAGGGGGCTGAGCAATCAGCCCCAGCATTTT.

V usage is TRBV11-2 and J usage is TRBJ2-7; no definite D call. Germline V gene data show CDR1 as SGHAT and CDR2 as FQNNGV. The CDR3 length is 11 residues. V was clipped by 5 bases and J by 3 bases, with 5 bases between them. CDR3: CASSQNYEQYF. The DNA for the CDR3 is TGTGCCAGCAGCCAAAACTACGAGCAGTACTTC.

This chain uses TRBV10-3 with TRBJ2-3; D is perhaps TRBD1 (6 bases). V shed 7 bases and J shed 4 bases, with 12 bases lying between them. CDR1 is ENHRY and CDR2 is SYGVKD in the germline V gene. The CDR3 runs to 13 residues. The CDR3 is CAIKNGTPDTQYF. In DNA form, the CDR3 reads TGTGCCATCAAGAACGGGACACCAGATACGCAGTATTTT.

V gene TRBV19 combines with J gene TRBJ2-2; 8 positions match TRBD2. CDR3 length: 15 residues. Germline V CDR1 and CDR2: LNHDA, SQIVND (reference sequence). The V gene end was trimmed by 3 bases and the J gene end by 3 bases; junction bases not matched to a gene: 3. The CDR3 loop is CASSIIAGYTGELFF. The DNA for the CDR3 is TGTGCCAGTAGTATCATAGCGGGATACACCGGGGAGCTGTTTTTT.